Listed below are T cell receptor beta chains from one sample, sequenced in a study of T cells in Graves' hyperthyroidism and ophthalmopathy. TCRdb itself ran the multiplex PCR reads through MiXCR, one entry per CDR3 protein. The table lists hundreds of thousands of distinct CDR3 sequences, 15% to 18% of them singletons. Sample: blood. Source of these receptors: a young woman with Graves' hyperthyroidism. Both conserved end residues are part of each CDR3. The order of the fields is D gene, V gene, J gene, clone size, CDR3 DNA, CDR3 protein. D genes are given only for firm matches. Clone size is given for some rows only: seen once, a few or many times, or a class if the clone is expanded.

TRBD1,TRBV20-1,TRBJ1-2,many,TGCAGTGCTATCCGACAGGGGGCGGGGTATGGCTACACCTTC,CSAIRQGAGYGYTF
NA,TRBV27,TRBJ1-2,many,TGTGCCAGCAGTGTCACAGGGAACTATGGCTACACCTTC,CASSVTGNYGYTF
TRBD1,TRBV7-2,TRBJ1-2,many,TGTGCCAGCAGCTTAGCGACCAGACAGGGGGCAACGGAGGGCTACACCTTC,CASSLATRQGATEGYTF
NA,TRBV5-1,TRBJ2-3,many,TGCGCCAGCAGCTTTTCGCCGGCTAGCACAGATACGCAGTATTTT,CASSFSPASTDTQYF
TRBD2,TRBV6-1,TRBJ2-7,few,TGTGCCAGCAGCCAATCGCCCTTTAGCGGGATGACAACGTGGGAGCAGTACTTC,CASSQSPFSGMTTWEQYF
NA,TRBV28,TRBJ2-3,once,TGTGCCAGCAGTTTAAGGGGGGAAGGAGATACGCAGTATTTT,CASSLRGEGDTQYF
NA,TRBV6-1,TRBJ2-1,few,TGTGCCAGCAGTGAAATTGGCAGGGGCGAGTTCTTC,CASSEIGRGEFF
NA,TRBV7-2,TRBJ1-2,few,TGTGCCAGCAGCTTAGGGGCCCATGGCTACACCTTC,CASSLGAHGYTF
TRBD2,TRBV20-1,TRBJ2-3,NA,TGCAGTGCTCCCGGGACTAGCGCTAGCACAGATACGCAGTATTTT,CSAPGTSASTDTQYF
TRBD1,TRBV2,TRBJ1-6,NA,TGTGCCAGCAAGGAGGGGGCAAATAATTCACCCCTCCACTTT,CASKEGANNSPLHF
TRBD1,TRBV6-1,TRBJ2-3,NA,TGTGCCAGCAGGCTACAGGGGCTCAGGGATACGCAGTATTTT,CASRLQGLRDTQYF
TRBD2,TRBV6-4,TRBJ2-3,many,TGTGCCAGCAGTCCCGCGGGGGGCGCAGATACGCAGTATTTT,CASSPAGGADTQYF
TRBD2,TRBV7-9,TRBJ2-5,many,TGTGCCAGCAGCGAGCGGGGGGCAGGGGCCCAGTACTTC,CASSERGAGAQYF
TRBD1,TRBV10-3,TRBJ1-5,few,TGTGCCACCCGGACAGGTAGCAATCAGCCCCAGCATTTT,CATRTGSNQPQHF
TRBD2,TRBV6-1,TRBJ2-5,few,TGTGCCAGCAGCGAGGGTGCGGGGGGGCAAGAGACCCAGTACTTC,CASSEGAGGQETQYF
TRBD1,TRBV2,TRBJ1-2,many,TGTGCCAGCCCCCGGACAGGTTATAACTATGGCTACACCTTC,CASPRTGYNYGYTF
NA,TRBV7-9,TRBJ1-3,few,TGTGCCAGCAGCGAGACACTGGGAAACACCATATATTTT,CASSETLGNTIYF
NA,TRBV7-9,TRBJ2-3,NA,TGTGCCAGCAGCGGACTCTTCCCCGGAGATACGCAGTATTTT,CASSGLFPGDTQYF
TRBD2,TRBV11-2,TRBJ2-3,many,TGTGCCAGCAGCTCCGGACTAGCGGGCTCCGATACGCAGTATTTT,CASSSGLAGSDTQYF
TRBD1,TRBV7-9,TRBJ1-2,many,TGTGCCAGCAGCAACCAACAGGGGGCGGATGGCTACACCTTC,CASSNQQGADGYTF
NA,TRBV10-2,TRBJ1-3,few,TGCGCCAGCAAAGGGACGGCGAGCTCTGGAAACACCATATATTTT,CASKGTASSGNTIYF
TRBD1,TRBV20-1,TRBJ2-2,many,TGCAGTGCTAGCCGGACAGGGCGGACCGGGGAGCTGTTTTTT,CSASRTGRTGELFF
NA,TRBV20-1,TRBJ2-3,many,TGCAGTGCTAGGCCGCTCAGCGGAATGATAGATACGCAGTATTTT,CSARPLSGMIDTQYF
NA,TRBV3-1,TRBJ1-5,many,TGTGCCAGCAGCCAAGGGACAAGTCATCAGCCCCAGCATTTT,CASSQGTSHQPQHF
TRBD1,TRBV5-8,TRBJ2-5,many,TGTGCCAGCAGCTTGGGTTCACCGGGACAGCAAGAGACCCAGTACTTC,CASSLGSPGQQETQYF
TRBD2,TRBV6-2/TRBV6-3,TRBJ2-2,few,TGTGCCAGCAGACAAGCGGGGAGACCCGGGGAGCTGTTTTTT,CASRQAGRPGELFF
NA,TRBV7-3,TRBJ2-7,many,TGTGCCAGCATTCAATCGGGGGTACCTTCTCCCTACGAGCAGTACTTC,CASIQSGVPSPYEQYF
NA,TRBV10-3,TRBJ1-1,few,TGTGCCATCTCTGATAGGAACACTGAAGCTTTCTTT,CAISDRNTEAFF
NA,TRBV20-1,TRBJ2-5,NA,TGCAGTGCTCAGGGACGGTCCCCGAAGACCCAGTACTTC,CSAQGRSPKTQYF
TRBD1,TRBV27,TRBJ2-7,few,TGTGCCAGCAGTTTCGGACAGGACTACGAGCAGTACTTC,CASSFGQDYEQYF
NA,TRBV5-1,TRBJ1-1,many,TGCGCCAGCAGCTTGCAAGGGTACGACACTGAAGCTTTCTTT,CASSLQGYDTEAFF
NA,TRBV10-3,TRBJ2-7,NA,TGTGCCATCAGTGGTGACCGGGGGTACGAGCAGTACTTC,CAISGDRGYEQYF
TRBD2,TRBV6-4,TRBJ2-3,NA,TGTGCCAGCAGTGATCTAGCGGGGGCAGATACGCAGTATTTT,CASSDLAGADTQYF
NA,TRBV7-2,TRBJ2-7,many,TGTGCCAGCAGCCGGGGCAGGGTCTACGAGCAGTACTTC,CASSRGRVYEQYF